A selection of T cell receptor beta chains follows, all from one sample in a study of T-cell reconstitution after alpha-beta-depleted transplantation in children. A single record per CDR3 protein comes from TCRdb applying MiXCR to the PCR reads. Of 200,000 to 250,000 distinct CDR3 sequences in the sample, 9.5% to 15% are singletons; the top ten hold about 2.4%. Here the sequenced sample was PBMCs from the stem cell graft donor, taken from the stem cell graft. These receptors all come from a human donor who donated a stem cell graft to a child with acute lymphoblastic leukemia. Both conserved end residues are part of each CDR3. The D gene is left open where the match is weak.

j_gene,d_gene,v_gene,CDR3aa
TRBJ2-3,NA,TRBV12-3/TRBV12-4,CASSFWGGASTDTQYF
TRBJ2-1,NA,TRBV5-1,CASSLVPVPSNNEQFF
TRBJ1-1,NA,TRBV7-6,CASSLLAMNTEAFF
TRBJ1-2,TRBD1,TRBV5-5,CASRQGGYGYTF
TRBJ2-3,NA,TRBV25-1,CASRFAGSGADTQYF
TRBJ2-4,NA,TRBV27,CASSLGGGGDGNIQYF
TRBJ2-3,NA,TRBV5-1,CASSSSKDTQYF
TRBJ2-7,TRBD1,TRBV7-2,CASSPQTGAPYEQYF
TRBJ1-5,NA,TRBV19,CASSIKSSNQPQHF
TRBJ2-1,NA,TRBV5-1,CASSLGVSSYNEQFF
TRBJ2-7,NA,TRBV7-7,CASSFRIDYEQYF
TRBJ2-7,TRBD1,TRBV19,CASTPDRGRYEQYF
TRBJ2-2,NA,TRBV20-1,CSARGGTNTGELFF
TRBJ1-6,NA,TRBV27,CASSLRWRGSGNSPLHF
TRBJ1-2,TRBD1,TRBV20-1,CSARLPGTGSHYGYTF
TRBJ2-1,NA,TRBV11-2,CASSYLVRGSSYNEQFF
TRBJ2-3,NA,TRBV20-1,CSARRVLSTDTQYF
TRBJ1-1,NA,TRBV12-3/TRBV12-4,CASSPGSMNTEAFF
TRBJ2-2,TRBD1,TRBV28,CASSPPSGTETGELFF
TRBJ2-3,NA,TRBV12-3/TRBV12-4,CASSRSSTDTQYF
TRBJ1-1,NA,TRBV19,CASSIRVRELGAFF
TRBJ2-1,NA,TRBV4-1,CASSPNPNVPNEQFF
TRBJ1-1,NA,TRBV18,CASSPPRSRNTEAFF
TRBJ1-5,TRBD1,TRBV12-3/TRBV12-4,CASSSDRVGQPQHF
TRBJ2-5,NA,TRBV14,CASSRRDRFQETQYF
TRBJ2-3,NA,TRBV5-1,CASSLAPPSITTDTQYF
TRBJ2-5,TRBD2,TRBV7-9,CASSLRAWDYKETQYF
TRBJ2-7,TRBD1,TRBV28,CASSWGQVGTYEQYF
TRBJ2-7,NA,TRBV5-1,CASSLASANEQYF
TRBJ2-5,NA,TRBV4-3,CASSQDWKREQTQYF
TRBJ1-5,NA,TRBV29-1,CSAEAGTGQPQHF
TRBJ2-5,NA,TRBV7-2,CASSYTSSGQETQYF
TRBJ2-7,TRBD2,TRBV5-1,CASSLEGGLAYEQYF
TRBJ2-7,NA,TRBV4-2,CASSETQGKLYEQYF
TRBJ1-5,TRBD1,TRBV4-3,CASSPTGLGGPQHF
TRBJ1-6,NA,TRBV10-2,CASSEHRALGQNSPLHF
TRBJ2-1,TRBD2,TRBV20-1,CSASGSGSSYNEQFF
TRBJ1-5,TRBD1,TRBV15,CATSRMTGANQPQHF
TRBJ1-3,NA,TRBV20-1,CSARRTPSDGNTIYF
TRBJ1-1,TRBD1,TRBV15,CATSKDRDTEAFF
TRBJ1-3,NA,TRBV4-2,CASSQVAPGARNTIYF
TRBJ2-3,NA,TRBV4-3,CASSQDFRSTDTQYF